This T cell receptor beta chain was captured in a study of T cells in Graves' hyperthyroidism and ophthalmopathy. Study outcomes and limitations: With a median lead of approximately six months before onset, the model predicted ophthalmopathy. Separating ophthalmopathy from stable hyperthyroidism was achieved by a 13 V-J model.

When ophthalmopathy did not progress within 18 months, Graves' hyperthyroidism was considered stable. Source material for PBMCs was 9 to 10 ml fresh peripheral blood. As concerns this clonotype: Antigen specificity is unknown.

RNA transcripts yielded amplified TCR beta CDR3 regions. The HTBI primer set drove a first-round RT-PCR of the TCR CDR3. TCRdb reanalysed the multiplex PCR reads using MiXCR and keeps one entry per CDR3 protein. The sample includes around 620,000 distinct CDR3 sequences, around 15% of them seen just once. The material sequenced was blood. The sequence came from a woman in her 30s with Graves' hyperthyroidism.

DNA for the CDR3: TGTGCCAGCAGCTTAGGGCGTAGCCCCGATACGCAGTATTTT. This encodes CASSLGRSPDTQYF. The chain joins TRBV7-2 to TRBJ2-3, with unresolved D. Trimming removed 1 base from V and 6 bases from J, with 11 bases in between. Germline V lookup: CDR1 SGHTA, CDR2 FQGNSA. This CDR3 comprises 14 residues.